The present T cell receptor (beta chain) was sequenced within a study of neoadjuvant anti-PD-1 for oral cavity cancer. At the level of the study: Most patients had three to four biweekly doses of 3 mg/kg nivolumab before resection.

The time point here: after neoadjuvant nivolumab, at surgical resection. The method was immunoSEQ multiplex PCR; TCRdb's version includes in-frame clones alone and lacks a portion of them. The profile shows 7,500 to 8,000 clones, 50% to 70% of them singletons. The CDR3 contains 16 residues. V was trimmed by 2 bases and J by 0 bases, leaving 14 bases between them. Germline V gene lookup returns CDR1 MNHEY and CDR2 SMNVEV (reference sequence). This clone is medium-sized in the sample. This specimen consisted of PBMCs, obtained after nivolumab (anti-PD-1) treatment. This chain links TRBV27 with TRBJ2-7; maybe TRBD1 (6 bases). The sequence was obtained from a person aged 35-79 years with oral cavity squamous cell carcinoma. The CDR3: CASSLEPTGTSYEQYF. CDR3 in DNA: TGTGCCAGCAGTTTAGAACCTACAGGGACCTCCTACGAGCAGTACTTC.